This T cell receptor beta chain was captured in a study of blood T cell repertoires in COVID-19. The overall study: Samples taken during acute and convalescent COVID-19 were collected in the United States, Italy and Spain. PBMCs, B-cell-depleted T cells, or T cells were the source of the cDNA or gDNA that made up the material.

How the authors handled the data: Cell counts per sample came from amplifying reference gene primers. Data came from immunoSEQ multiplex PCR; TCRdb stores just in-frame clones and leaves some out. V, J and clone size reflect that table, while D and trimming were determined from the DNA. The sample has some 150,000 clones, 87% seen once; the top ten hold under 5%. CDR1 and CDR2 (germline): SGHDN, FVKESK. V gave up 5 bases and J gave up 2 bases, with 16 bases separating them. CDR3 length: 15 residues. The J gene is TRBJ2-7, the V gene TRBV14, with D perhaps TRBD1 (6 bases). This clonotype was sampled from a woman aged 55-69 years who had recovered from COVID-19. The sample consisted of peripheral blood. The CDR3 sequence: CASSGQGIGPYEQYF. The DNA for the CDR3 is TGTGCCAGCAGCGGCCAGGGGATCGGACCCTACGAGCAGTACTTC.